Below are 15 T cell receptor beta chains sequenced from a single sample in a study of long-term antiretroviral therapy in people with HIV. Running of the v3.0 immunoSEQ assay took place at survey level. Sequenced by immunoSEQ multiplex PCR; TCRdb stores in-frame clones only, minus some. The sample holds approximately 26,000 clones, 85% seen once. Specimen: unsorted PBMCs, collected 2.3 years after starting antiretroviral therapy. These receptors were collected from a man aged 40-49 years with HIV.

This chain uses TRBV7-2 with TRBJ2-3, with no clear D. CDR3 length: 15 amino acids. With 5 bases removed from V and 3 bases from J, the gap between germline ends came to 15 bases. Germline CDR1 is SGHTA and CDR2 is FQGNSA. This CDR3 is CASSLTDRPTDTQYF. DNA for the CDR3: TGTGCCAGCAGCCTAACGGACCGTCCAACAGATACGCAGTATTTT.

This chain uses TRBV10-2 with TRBJ2-1; 10 nucleotides align to TRBD2. The CDR3 has 14 residues. The ends lost 2 bases at V and 14 bases at J; junction bases unmatched: 9. CDR1 WSHSY and CDR2 SAAADI come from the germline V gene. CDR3 sequence: CASSEMLAGVGKFF. CDR3 in DNA: TGCGCCAGCAGTGAGATGCTAGCGGGGGTTGGAAAGTTCTTC.

This clone was seen just once. The V gene is TRBV5-5, the J gene TRBJ1-4; TRBD1 might be the D (5 bases). The V end lost 5 bases, the J end lost 6 bases, and 11 bases lay between the germline ends. Per the germline V gene, CDR1 is SGHKS and CDR2 is YYEKEE (reference sequence). The CDR3 has 13 amino acids. The CDR3 protein is CASSTGTHEKLFF. The CDR3 DNA reads TGTGCCAGCAGTACCGGGACTCATGAAAAACTGTTTTTT.

The chain combines TRBV11-1 with TRBJ1-1, with TRBD1 matching over 7 bases. Germline V CDR1 and CDR2: SGHAT, FQDESV (reference sequence). The CDR3 loop spans 13 amino acids. V lost 5 bases to trimming and J lost 7 bases; unmatched junction nucleotides: 7. The CDR3 DNA is TGTGCCAGCAGCCTCCGACAGGGTGGTGAAGCTTTCTTT. This gives the protein CASSLRQGGEAFF.

The chain uses TRBV2 and TRBJ1-5; D unresolved. V lost 6 bases, J lost 3 bases, and 12 bases lay in between. The CDR3 runs to 14 residues. Germline-derived CDR1 and CDR2 are SNHLY and FYNNEI. For the CDR3, the DNA is TGTGCCAGCAGCAACCGGGCCGCCAATCAGCCCCAGCATTTT. It specifies CASSNRAANQPQHF.

The rearrangement joins TRBV18 to TRBJ2-7; 8 positions match TRBD2. Germline CDR1 reads KGHSH; CDR2 reads LQKENI. V shed 3 bases and J 2 bases; nucleotides not matched to a gene: 6. CDR3 length: 15 amino acids. CDR3 sequence (DNA): TGTGCCAGCTCACCTTCGGGGACTAGTGCCTACGAGCAGTACTTC. Its protein product is CASSPSGTSAYEQYF.

This sequence joins TRBV18 and TRBJ2-1, with 7 bases that match TRBD2. Losses at the gene ends were 3 bases for V and 4 bases for J; bases not matched to a gene: 12. Germline values: CDR1 KGHSH, CDR2 LQKENI. The CDR3 loop spans 17 amino acids. The CDR3 loop is CASSPTGLQRGYNEQFF. The CDR3 DNA sequence: TGTGCCAGCTCACCTACTGGACTTCAGCGGGGTTACAATGAGCAGTTCTTC.

The rearrangement uses TRBV27 and TRBJ2-7; D may match TRBD1 or TRBD2 (5 bases each). Germline CDR1 is MNHEY and CDR2 is SMNVEV (reference sequence). V lost 4 bases to trimming and J lost 2 bases, with 6 bases between them. The CDR3 sequence is 12 residues long. The CDR3 spells CASSSGPYEQYF. As DNA, the CDR3 is TGTGCCAGCAGTTCGGGGCCCTACGAGCAGTACTTC.

V usage is TRBV30 and J usage is TRBJ1-1, with D unresolved. Germline lookup yields CDR1 GTSNPN and CDR2 SVGIG (reference sequence). This CDR3 has 14 residues. The V end lost 4 bases, the J end lost 1 base, and 13 bases lay between the germline ends. The CDR3 DNA sequence: TGTGCCTGGACGCGCGGAACCGGGAACACTGAAGCTTTCTTT. Its protein is CAWTRGTGNTEAFF.

The gene calls are TRBV4-2 and TRBJ2-1, with 8 bases identical to TRBD2. Trimming at V came to 1 base and at J to 10 bases, leaving 6 bases not matched to a gene. The CDR3 contains 14 residues. Germline lookup yields CDR1 LGHNA and CDR2 YNFKEQ. The CDR3 DNA sequence: TGTGCCAGCAGCCAAGGGCGGGAGGCAACCGAGCAGTTCTTC. Amino acid sequence: CASSQGREATEQFF.

The rearrangement joins TRBV6-6 to TRBJ2-7; no firm D call. Trimming pared 10 bases from V and 6 bases from J, leaving 13 bases between. The CDR3 has 11 residues. Germline values: CDR1 MNHNY, CDR2 SVGAGI (reference sequence). This CDR3 is CATWAGSEQYF. The CDR3 nucleotides read TGTGCCACCTGGGCTGGAAGCGAGCAGTACTTC.

In DNA, the CDR3 is TGTGCCAGCAGCTTGCTGCAGGGAGCTGAAGCTTTCTTT. Translated, it gives CASSLLQGAEAFF. This chain joins TRBV7-9 and TRBJ1-1; TRBD1 might be the D (5 bases). Germline V lookup: CDR1 SEHNR, CDR2 FQNEAQ (reference sequence). This CDR3 region has 13 residues. Trimming stripped 3 bases from V and 6 bases from J, with 11 bases between.

The chain couples TRBV7-8 to TRBJ1-2; 7 nucleotides match TRBD1. Germline lookup yields CDR1 SGHVS and CDR2 FQNEAQ. CDR3 length: 14 residues. V dropped 3 bases and J dropped 4; count of bases not matched to a gene: 5. CDR3 sequence reads: CASSFAGGPYGYTF. CDR3 bases: TGTGCCAGCAGCTTCGCAGGGGGGCCCTATGGCTACACCTTC. Using reference TRBV7-8 and TRBJ1-2 for the parts outside the CDR3, the full variable domain is GAGVSQSPRYKVAKRGQDVALRCDPISGHVSLFWYQQALGQGPEFLTYFQNEAQLDKSGLPSDRFFAERPEGSVSTLKIQRTQQEDSAVYLCASSFAGGPYGYTFGSGTRLTVV.

The rearrangement joins TRBV5-4 to TRBJ1-1, with D perhaps matching TRBD1 (5 bases). The germline V and J ends were trimmed by 3 bases and 3 bases, with 12 bases remaining between them. Germline V lookup: CDR1 SGHNT, CDR2 YYREEE (reference sequence). This CDR3 contains 14 residues. DNA for the CDR3: TGTGCCAGCAGCTCGGGACCCGAGGACACTGAAGCTTTCTTT. Translation: CASSSGPEDTEAFF.

The rearrangement uses TRBV7-6 and TRBJ1-3; 7 bases agree with TRBD1. The ends lost 5 bases at V and 0 bases at J; junction bases unmatched: 7. This CDR3 spans 16 amino acids. Germline CDR1 is SGHVS and CDR2 is FNYEAQ. The CDR3 bases are TGTGCCAGCAGCATGGACAGGCGAAGCTCTGGAAACACCATATATTTT. Translating it yields CASSMDRRSSGNTIYF.